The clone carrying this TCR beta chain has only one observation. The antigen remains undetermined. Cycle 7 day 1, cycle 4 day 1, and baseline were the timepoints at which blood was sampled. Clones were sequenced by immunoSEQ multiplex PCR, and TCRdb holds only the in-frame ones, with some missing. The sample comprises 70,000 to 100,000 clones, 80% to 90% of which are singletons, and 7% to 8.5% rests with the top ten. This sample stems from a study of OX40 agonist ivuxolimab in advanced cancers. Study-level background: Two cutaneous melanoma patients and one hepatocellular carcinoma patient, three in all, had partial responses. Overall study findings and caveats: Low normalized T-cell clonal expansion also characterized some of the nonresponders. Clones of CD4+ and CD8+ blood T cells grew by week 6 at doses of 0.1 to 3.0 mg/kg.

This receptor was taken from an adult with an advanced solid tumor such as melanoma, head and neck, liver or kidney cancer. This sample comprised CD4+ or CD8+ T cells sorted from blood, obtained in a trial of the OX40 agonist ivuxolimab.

CDR3 amino acids: CASSLEAGTGELFF. The DNA for the CDR3 is TGTGCCAGCAGCTTAGAGGCCGGCACCGGGGAGCTGTTTTTT. The gene calls are TRBV13 and TRBJ2-2; D remains ambiguous. Trimming removed 1 base from V and 4 bases from J, with 7 bases in between. Germline assignment: CDR1 PRHDT and CDR2 FYEKMQ (reference sequence). The CDR3 loop spans 14 amino acids.